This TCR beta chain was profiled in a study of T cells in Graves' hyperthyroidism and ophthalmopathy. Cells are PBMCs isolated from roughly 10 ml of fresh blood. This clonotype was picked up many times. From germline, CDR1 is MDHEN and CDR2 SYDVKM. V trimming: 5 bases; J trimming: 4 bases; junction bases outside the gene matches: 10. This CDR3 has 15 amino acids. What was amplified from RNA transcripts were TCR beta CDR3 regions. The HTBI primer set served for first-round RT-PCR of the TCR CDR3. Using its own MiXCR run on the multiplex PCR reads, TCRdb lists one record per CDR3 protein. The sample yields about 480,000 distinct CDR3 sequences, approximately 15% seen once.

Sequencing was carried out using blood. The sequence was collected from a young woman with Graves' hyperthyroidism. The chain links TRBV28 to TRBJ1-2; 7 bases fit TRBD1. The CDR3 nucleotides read TGTGCCAGCAGTCCGCGGACAGGACCAAGCTATGGCTACACCTTC. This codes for CASSPRTGPSYGYTF.